This is a list of T cell receptor beta chains from one sample in a study of prognosis after radiotherapy for stage I lung cancer. TCRdb used MiXCR to reprocess the multiplex PCR reads, holding one entry per CDR3 protein. The sample yields roughly 20,000 distinct CDR3 sequences, 35% to 45% seen once. Sequenced here: PBMCs, sampled before or after stereotactic body radiation therapy (not recorded which). The source of these receptors is a donor over 45 with non-small cell lung cancer. Both conserved end residues are part of each CDR3. Each record gives: clone size, V gene, J gene, D gene, CDR3 protein, CDR3 DNA. A D gene is named only where the DNA matches it firmly. Size is stated for part of the rows, as once, few or many counts, or as a class when the clone is expanded.

abundance: many; v_gene: TRBV19; j_gene: TRBJ1-5; d_gene: TRBD1; CDR3aa: CASIATGTGDQPQHF; CDR3nt: TGTGCCAGTATCGCTACCGGGACAGGGGATCAGCCCCAGCATTTT
abundance: few; v_gene: TRBV6-5; j_gene: TRBJ2-7; d_gene: .; CDR3aa: CASSYAGTDTYEQYF; CDR3nt: TGTGCCAGCAGTTACGCCGGGACGGATACCTACGAGCAGTACTTC
abundance: .; v_gene: TRBV19; j_gene: TRBJ1-5; d_gene: .; CDR3aa: CASSVQQRNGQPQHF; CDR3nt: TGTGCCAGTAGTGTCCAACAGAGGAACGGTCAGCCCCAGCATTTT
abundance: .; v_gene: TRBV12-5; j_gene: TRBJ2-7; d_gene: .; CDR3aa: CASGLAGTETHEQYF; CDR3nt: TGTGCTAGTGGTTTGGCGGGGACTGAAACCCACGAGCAGTACTTC
abundance: many; v_gene: TRBV24-1; j_gene: TRBJ2-7; d_gene: .; CDR3aa: CATSDLGGVEQYF; CDR3nt: TGTGCCACCAGTGATTTAGGCGGGGTCGAGCAGTACTTC
abundance: many; v_gene: TRBV6-1; j_gene: TRBJ1-2; d_gene: .; CDR3aa: CASSRSPTSNYGYTF; CDR3nt: TGTGCCAGCAGCCGGTCGCCTACATCTAACTATGGCTACACCTTC
abundance: many; v_gene: TRBV29-1; j_gene: TRBJ2-3; d_gene: TRBD1; CDR3aa: CSVKGTATSTDTQYF; CDR3nt: TGCAGCGTTAAGGGGACAGCCACTAGCACAGATACGCAGTATTTT
abundance: many; v_gene: TRBV7-9; j_gene: TRBJ1-4; d_gene: .; CDR3aa: CASSLAGPEKLFF; CDR3nt: TGTGCCAGCAGCTTAGCTGGTCCGGAAAAACTGTTTTTT
abundance: .; v_gene: TRBV7-9; j_gene: TRBJ2-5; d_gene: .; CDR3aa: CASSFERWVTQYF; CDR3nt: TGTGCCAGCAGCTTTGAGCGATGGGTGACCCAGTACTTC
abundance: few; v_gene: TRBV4-2; j_gene: TRBJ1-1; d_gene: .; CDR3aa: CASSQERNTEAFF; CDR3nt: TGTGCCAGCAGCCAAGAGAGGAACACTGAAGCTTTCTTT
abundance: .; v_gene: TRBV5-1; j_gene: TRBJ2-5; d_gene: TRBD1; CDR3aa: CASRGGQGVQEAQYF; CDR3nt: TGCGCCAGCAGGGGGGGACAGGGAGTCCAAGAGGCCCAGTACTTC
abundance: many; v_gene: TRBV3-1; j_gene: TRBJ2-2; d_gene: .; CDR3aa: CASTAGYGTGELFF; CDR3nt: TGTGCCAGCACCGCAGGGTACGGCACCGGGGAGCTGTTTTTT
abundance: many; v_gene: TRBV20-1; j_gene: TRBJ1-2; d_gene: .; CDR3aa: CRAPLLGGYTF; CDR3nt: TGCAGGGCACCCCTTCTTGGGGGCTACACCTTC
abundance: many; v_gene: TRBV27; j_gene: TRBJ1-6; d_gene: TRBD1; CDR3aa: CASSATGVKSPLHF; CDR3nt: TGTGCCAGCAGCGCGACAGGGGTCAAATCACCCCTCCACTTT
abundance: large; v_gene: TRBV11-1; j_gene: TRBJ2-2; d_gene: .; CDR3aa: CASSREPQAGELFF; CDR3nt: TGTGCCAGCAGCCGGGAGCCGCAGGCCGGGGAGCTGTTTTTT
abundance: many; v_gene: TRBV7-9; j_gene: TRBJ1-1; d_gene: .; CDR3aa: CASSHVGAMNTEAFF; CDR3nt: TGTGCCAGCAGCCACGTCGGAGCAATGAACACTGAAGCTTTCTTT
abundance: .; v_gene: TRBV6-4; j_gene: TRBJ2-7; d_gene: .; CDR3aa: CASSCGQNIYEHYF; CDR3nt: TGTGCCAGCAGTTGCGGGCAGAATATATACGAGCATTACTTC
abundance: many; v_gene: TRBV7-9; j_gene: TRBJ2-3; d_gene: .; CDR3aa: CASSLDIDTQYF; CDR3nt: TGTGCCAGCAGCTTAGACATAGATACGCAGTATTTT